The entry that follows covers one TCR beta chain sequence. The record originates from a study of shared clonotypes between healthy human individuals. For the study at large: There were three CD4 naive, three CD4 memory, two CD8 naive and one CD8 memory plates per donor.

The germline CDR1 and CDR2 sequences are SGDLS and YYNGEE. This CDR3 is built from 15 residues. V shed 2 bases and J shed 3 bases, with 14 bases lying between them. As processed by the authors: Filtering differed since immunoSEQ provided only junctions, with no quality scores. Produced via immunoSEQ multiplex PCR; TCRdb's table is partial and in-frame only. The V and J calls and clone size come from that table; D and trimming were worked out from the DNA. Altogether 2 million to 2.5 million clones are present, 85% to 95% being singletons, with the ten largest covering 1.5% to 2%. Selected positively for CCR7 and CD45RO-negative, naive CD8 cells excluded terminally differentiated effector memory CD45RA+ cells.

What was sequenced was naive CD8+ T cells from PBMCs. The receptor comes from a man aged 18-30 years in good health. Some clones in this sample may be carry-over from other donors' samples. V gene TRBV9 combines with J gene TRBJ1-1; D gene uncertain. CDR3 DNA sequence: TGTGCCAGCAGCGTCCGGCCGGGCGTGGACACTGAAGCTTTCTTT. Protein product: CASSVRPGVDTEAFF.